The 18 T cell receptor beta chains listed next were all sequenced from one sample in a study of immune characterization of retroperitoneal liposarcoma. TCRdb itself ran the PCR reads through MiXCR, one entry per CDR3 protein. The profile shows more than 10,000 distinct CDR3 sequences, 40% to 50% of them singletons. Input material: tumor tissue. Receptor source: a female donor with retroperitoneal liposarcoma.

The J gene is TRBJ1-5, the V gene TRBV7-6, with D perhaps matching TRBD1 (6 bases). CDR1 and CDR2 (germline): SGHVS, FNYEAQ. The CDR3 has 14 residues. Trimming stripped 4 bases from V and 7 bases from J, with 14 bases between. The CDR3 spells CASSSQGGPQPQHF. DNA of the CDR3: TGTGCCAGCAGCTCACAGGGCGGGCCCCAGCCCCAGCATTTT.

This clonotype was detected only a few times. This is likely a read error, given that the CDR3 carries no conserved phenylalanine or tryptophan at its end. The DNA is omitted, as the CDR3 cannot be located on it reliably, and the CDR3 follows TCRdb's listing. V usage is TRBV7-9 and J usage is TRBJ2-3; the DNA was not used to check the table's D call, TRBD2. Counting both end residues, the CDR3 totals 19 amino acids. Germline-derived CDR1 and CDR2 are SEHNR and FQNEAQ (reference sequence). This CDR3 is CAVSQGSLSYCFLAAMPSP.

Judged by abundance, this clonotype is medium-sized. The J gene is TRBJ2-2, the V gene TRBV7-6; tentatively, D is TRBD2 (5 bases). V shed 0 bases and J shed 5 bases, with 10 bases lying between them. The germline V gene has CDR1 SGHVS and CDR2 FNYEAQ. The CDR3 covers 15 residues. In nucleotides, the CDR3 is TGTGCCAGCAGCTTAGCGCGGACGGGAACCGGGGAGCTGTTTTTT. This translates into CASSLARTGTGELFF.

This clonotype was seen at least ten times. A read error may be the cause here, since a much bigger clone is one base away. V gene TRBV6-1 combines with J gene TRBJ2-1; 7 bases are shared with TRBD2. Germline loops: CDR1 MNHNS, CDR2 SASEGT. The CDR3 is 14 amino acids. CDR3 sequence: CASRNPGLHNEEYF. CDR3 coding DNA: TGTGCCAGCAGAAACCCGGGACTACACAACGAAGAGTACTTC.

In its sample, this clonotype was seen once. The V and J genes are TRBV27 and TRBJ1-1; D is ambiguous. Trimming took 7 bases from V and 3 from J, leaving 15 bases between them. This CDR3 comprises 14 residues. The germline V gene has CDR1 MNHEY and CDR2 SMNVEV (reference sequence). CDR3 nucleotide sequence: TGTGCCAGCACCAAAAACCCCCGGGACACTGAAGCTTTCTTT. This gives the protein CASTKNPRDTEAFF.

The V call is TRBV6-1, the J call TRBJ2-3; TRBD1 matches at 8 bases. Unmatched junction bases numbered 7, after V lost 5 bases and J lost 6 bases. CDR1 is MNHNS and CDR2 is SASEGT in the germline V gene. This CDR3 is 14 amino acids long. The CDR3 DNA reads TGTGCCAGCAGTACGGACAGGGTAGGGGATACGCAGTATTTT. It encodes CASSTDRVGDTQYF.

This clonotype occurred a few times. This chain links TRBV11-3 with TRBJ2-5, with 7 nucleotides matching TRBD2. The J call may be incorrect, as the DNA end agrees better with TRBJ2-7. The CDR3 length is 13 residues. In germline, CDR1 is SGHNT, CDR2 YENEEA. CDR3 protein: CASSLGTSSEQYF. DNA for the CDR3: TGTGCCAGCAGCTTAGGGACTAGTTCCGAGCAGTACTTC.

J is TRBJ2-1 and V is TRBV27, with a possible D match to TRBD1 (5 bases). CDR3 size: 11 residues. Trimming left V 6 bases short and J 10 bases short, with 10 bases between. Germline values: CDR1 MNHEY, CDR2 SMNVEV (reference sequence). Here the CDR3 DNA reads TGTGCCAGCAGGACTTGGGGCGAGCAGTTCTTC. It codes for CASRTWGEQFF.

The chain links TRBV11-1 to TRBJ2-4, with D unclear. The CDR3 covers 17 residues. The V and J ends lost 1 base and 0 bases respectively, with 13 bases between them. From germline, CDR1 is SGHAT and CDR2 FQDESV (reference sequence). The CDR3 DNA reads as TGTGCCAGCAGCTTAGATTTCCGGAGACTAGCCAAAAACATTCAGTACTTC. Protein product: CASSLDFRRLAKNIQYF.

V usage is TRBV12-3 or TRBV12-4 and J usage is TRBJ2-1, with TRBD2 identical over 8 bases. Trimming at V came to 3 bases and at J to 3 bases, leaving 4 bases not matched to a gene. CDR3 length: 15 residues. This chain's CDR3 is CASSFSAGGYNEQFF. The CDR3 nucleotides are TGTGCCAGCAGTTTTAGTGCGGGAGGCTACAATGAGCAGTTCTTC.

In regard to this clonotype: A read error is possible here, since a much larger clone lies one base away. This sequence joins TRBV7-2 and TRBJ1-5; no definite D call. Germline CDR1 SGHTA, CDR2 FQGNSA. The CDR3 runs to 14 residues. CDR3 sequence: CANSRDISNQPQHF. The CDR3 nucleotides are TGTGCCAACAGCCGAGACATTAGCAATCAGCCCCAGCATTTT. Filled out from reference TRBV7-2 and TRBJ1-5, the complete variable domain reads GAGVSQSPSNKVTEKGKDVELRCDPISGHTALYWYRQSLGQGLEFLIYFQGNSAPDKSGLPSDRFSAERTGGSVSTLTIQRTQQEDSAVYLCANSRDISNQPQHFGDGTRLSIL.

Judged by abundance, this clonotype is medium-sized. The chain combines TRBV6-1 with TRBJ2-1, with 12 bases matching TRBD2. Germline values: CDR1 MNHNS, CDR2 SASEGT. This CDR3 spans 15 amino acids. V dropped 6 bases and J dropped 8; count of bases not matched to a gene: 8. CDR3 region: CASSPLAGGLDEQFF. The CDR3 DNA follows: TGTGCCAGCAGCCCGCTAGCGGGAGGGCTAGATGAGCAGTTCTTC.

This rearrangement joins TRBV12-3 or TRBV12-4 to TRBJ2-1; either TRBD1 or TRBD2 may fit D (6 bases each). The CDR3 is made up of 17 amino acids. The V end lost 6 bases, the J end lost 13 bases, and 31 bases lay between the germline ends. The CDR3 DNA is TGTGCCAGCAGCAAACTTTCCGGGACTGGGGGGCAAGAGACCCAGTTCTTC. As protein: CASSKLSGTGGQETQFF.

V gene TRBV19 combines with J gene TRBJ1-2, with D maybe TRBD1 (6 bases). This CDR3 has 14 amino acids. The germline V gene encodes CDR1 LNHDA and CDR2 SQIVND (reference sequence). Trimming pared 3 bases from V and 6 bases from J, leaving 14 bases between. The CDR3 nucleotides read TGTGCCAGTAGTATGGCCCAGGACAGAAATGGCTACACCTTC. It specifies CASSMAQDRNGYTF.

CDR3 coding DNA: TGTGCCAGCAGTCGCGTACGGGGGGATTACAATGAGCAGTACTTC. This gives the protein CASSRVRGDYNEQYF. The gene calls are TRBV12-3 or TRBV12-4 and TRBJ2-1; 7 bases agree with TRBD2. Gene TRBJ2-7 matches the end of the DNA better, so the J call may be wrong. This CDR3 region has 15 residues.

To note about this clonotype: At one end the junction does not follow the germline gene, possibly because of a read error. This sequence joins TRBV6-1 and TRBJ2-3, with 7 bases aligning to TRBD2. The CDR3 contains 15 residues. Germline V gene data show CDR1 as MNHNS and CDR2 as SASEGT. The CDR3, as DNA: TGTGCCAGCAGTGAAGGCGCGGGGGTCCCAGATACGCAGGATTTT. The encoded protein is CASSEGAGVPDTQDF.

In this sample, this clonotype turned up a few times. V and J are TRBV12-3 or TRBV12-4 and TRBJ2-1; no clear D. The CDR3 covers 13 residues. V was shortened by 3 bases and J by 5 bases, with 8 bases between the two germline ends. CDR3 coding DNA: TGTGCCAGCAGTTTTGGTCGTGACAATGAGCAGTTCTTC. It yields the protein CASSFGRDNEQFF.

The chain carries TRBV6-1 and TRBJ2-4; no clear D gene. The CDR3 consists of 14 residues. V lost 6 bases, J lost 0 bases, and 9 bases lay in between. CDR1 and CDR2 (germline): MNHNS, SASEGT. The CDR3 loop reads CASRQTLAKNIQYF. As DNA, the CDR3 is TGTGCCAGCAGGCAAACCCTAGCCAAAAACATTCAGTACTTC.